This is a list of T cell receptor beta chains from one sample in a study of beta chain bispecific antibodies for T cell cancers. TCRdb re-called the 5' RACE reads with MiXCR, one entry per CDR3 protein. The table lists 20,000 to 25,000 distinct CDR3 sequences, around 2% of them singletons, with about 5% in the top ten. No antigen is known for these receptors. Sample: healthy donor T cells cultured with leukemia cells, taken from a culture containing a bispecific antibody targeting TCR Vbeta12. These receptors were collected from a human donor in good health. Some clones in this sample may be carry-over from other donors' samples. Each CDR3 is given with its conserved first and last residue.

V gene: TRBV19
J gene: TRBJ2-1
CDR3 protein: CASRSGTGGYNEQFF

V gene: TRBV7-8
J gene: TRBJ2-1
CDR3 protein: CASSLGGLTYNEQFF

V gene: TRBV18
J gene: TRBJ2-1
CDR3 protein: CASSPPISYNEQFF

V gene: TRBV7-9
J gene: TRBJ2-5
CDR3 protein: CASSLALSGGAYGETQYF

V gene: TRBV20-1
J gene: TRBJ1-1
CDR3 protein: CSAREGTSENTEAFF

V gene: TRBV19
J gene: TRBJ1-5
CDR3 protein: CASRSAGRGEIQPQHF

V gene: TRBV28
J gene: TRBJ1-4
CDR3 protein: CASLKGGHEKLFF

V gene: TRBV7-9
J gene: TRBJ2-7
CDR3 protein: CASSLGTGYEQYF

V gene: TRBV5-1
J gene: TRBJ2-3
CDR3 protein: CASSLVSPEDTQYF

V gene: TRBV5-1
J gene: TRBJ2-2
CDR3 protein: CASSFTGELFF

V gene: TRBV20-1
J gene: TRBJ2-1
CDR3 protein: CSAAPEGGGNEQFF

V gene: TRBV15
J gene: TRBJ1-5
CDR3 protein: CATSSPTGSQPQHF

V gene: TRBV6-5
J gene: TRBJ1-1
CDR3 protein: CASRPGQGPTEAFF

V gene: TRBV5-1
J gene: TRBJ2-5
CDR3 protein: CASSLETGGETQYF

V gene: TRBV2
J gene: TRBJ2-1
CDR3 protein: CASIQGIGTYNEQFF

V gene: TRBV5-1
J gene: TRBJ2-7
CDR3 protein: CASSLGSGGDYEQYF

V gene: TRBV2
J gene: TRBJ2-7
CDR3 protein: CASSWGTGAYEQYF

V gene: TRBV6-5
J gene: TRBJ1-1
CDR3 protein: CASSREIDTEAFF

V gene: TRBV2
J gene: TRBJ1-2
CDR3 protein: CASSERESPPSPSF

V gene: TRBV7-3
J gene: TRBJ2-7
CDR3 protein: CASSEGQTYEQYF

V gene: TRBV6-5
J gene: TRBJ2-1
CDR3 protein: CASSFAGGYNEQFF

V gene: TRBV6-5
J gene: TRBJ2-2
CDR3 protein: CASRVPRRDTQNTGELFF

V gene: TRBV6-5
J gene: TRBJ1-6
CDR3 protein: CASSYSTPGGYNSPLHF

V gene: TRBV19
J gene: TRBJ1-4
CDR3 protein: CASSADPFGEKLFF

V gene: TRBV6-4
J gene: TRBJ2-1
CDR3 protein: CASSDSAGGGMDEQFF

V gene: TRBV29-1
J gene: TRBJ1-2
CDR3 protein: CSVELRNNYGYTF

V gene: TRBV27
J gene: TRBJ2-7
CDR3 protein: CASSLLPAGGPNTYEQYF

V gene: TRBV19
J gene: TRBJ1-5
CDR3 protein: CASRLDSGISNQPQHF

V gene: TRBV10-2
J gene: TRBJ2-1
CDR3 protein: CASSERGQGFDEQFF

V gene: TRBV6-5
J gene: TRBJ2-1
CDR3 protein: CASREDAWITSYNEQFF

V gene: TRBV18
J gene: TRBJ2-7
CDR3 protein: CASSPPGQGASYEQYF

V gene: TRBV13
J gene: TRBJ2-1
CDR3 protein: CASSLESAPGLDEQFF